These T cell receptor beta chains were read from a single sample in a study of graft-versus-host responses after intestinal transplantation. The method was immunoSEQ multiplex PCR; TCRdb's version includes in-frame clones alone and lacks a portion of them. The repertoire holds about 110,000 clones, 80% to 95% seen once, with roughly 0.5% in the top ten. The antigens for these receptors are not known. The sequenced sample was unstimulated CD8+ T cells sorted from spleen or lymph node cells, obtained before intestinal transplant. These receptors were collected from a human donor who received an intestinal transplant. CDR3s leave out the opening cysteine and the closing phenylalanine or tryptophan.

TRBJ2-2,TRBV10-3,11,AISYGTSGELF
TRBJ2-3,TRBV5-4,11,ASSFRQGDTQY
TRBJ2-1,TRBV19,13,ASSMGYIRYNEQF
TRBJ2-3,TRBV6-4,20,ASSDSPNPGLAGGLGTDTQY
TRBJ2-2,TRBV15,13,ATSRDRTNTGELF
TRBJ1-2,TRBV5-1,14,ASSLAPGEVGYGYT
TRBJ2-1,TRBV10-1,14,ASSENLEGSYNEQF
TRBJ2-7,TRBV5-4,12,ASSPGTSSYEQY
TRBJ2-2,TRBV4-1,13,ASSQAVTGGGELF
TRBJ2-7,TRBV5-6,10,ASSLGVYEQY
TRBJ1-1,TRBV6-1,10,ASRVGRVEAF
TRBJ2-1,TRBV27,18,ASSLSLAGESRLDYNEQF
TRBJ1-2,TRBV2,13,ASSKPGQGTYGYT
TRBJ1-3,TRBV7-9,13,ASSSAGLAGNTIY
TRBJ2-7,TRBV13,11,ASSSIRENEQY
TRBJ2-1,TRBV5-8,11,ASSRTMTSDVF
TRBJ2-7,TRBV7-9,12,ASSLGALTYEQY
TRBJ2-1,TRBV5-5,13,ASSPLGEAYNEQF
TRBJ2-1,TRBV6-5,14,ASSYGYSSSYNEQF
TRBJ2-3,TRBV11-2,11,ASSPYTTDTQY
-,TRBV5-1,11,ASSLARGRELF
TRBJ2-6,TRBV30,19,AWSSSSSTTGAVSGANVLT
TRBJ2-1,TRBV9,10,ASSVEEFEQF
TRBJ2-7,TRBV30,9,AWLRGYEQY